The TCR beta chain described here comes from a study of cytomegalovirus exposure and HLA in healthy donors. Overall study: Approximately 190 million T cells yielded roughly 120 million unique TCR beta sequences in earlier analysis. Regarding the study as a whole: Usually a TCR sequence was rare, but some public TCRs were found in many donors. According to an earlier analysis, most TCR beta V segments yielded productive rearrangements about 87% or about 30% of the time. Cytomegalovirus status was reportedly diagnosed by the classifier with high specificity and sensitivity.

Of note for this clone: What it binds is not known.

CDR3 length: 14 residues. In germline, CDR1 is WNHNN, CDR2 SYGVQD (reference sequence). J lost 5 bases, V lost 5 bases, and 7 bases had no gene match. Primers included in the PCR were 60 Vbeta and 13 Jbeta primers. The data were produced by immunoSEQ multiplex PCR, yet TCRdb's version contains in-frame clones alone and is incomplete. Of about 130,000 clones in the sample, roughly 85% were seen once. The receptor comes from a man in his forties in good health and CMV-seropositive. The V gene is TRBV10-1, the J gene TRBJ2-5; 8 bases agree with TRBD1. What was sequenced was PBMCs. The CDR3 DNA reads as TGCGCCAGCAGTCACGACAGGGGTCGGGAGACCCAGTACTTC. This sequence encodes CASSHDRGRETQYF.